This TCR beta chain was found in a study of human T cells and chemical hapten exposure. Study in general: The sensitizing agent was 2% DPC, placed on approximately 2 cm by approximately 2 cm of upper inner arm skin.

TCRdb recomputed calls from the RACE reads with MiXCR, one row per CDR3 protein. This sample has some 400,000 distinct CDR3 sequences, with 5.1% found just once. The CDR3 is 12 residues long. With 4 bases removed from V and 8 bases from J, the gap between germline ends came to 11 bases. Sample time point: pre-sensitization, week 0. Treatment noted: therapeutic diphenylcyclopropenone sensitization with weekly scalp DPC. Sequenced material: whole blood, taken in connection with sensitization to the hapten diphenylcyclopropenone (DPC). V usage is TRBV12-3 or TRBV12-4 and J usage is TRBJ1-1; D might be TRBD1 (6 bases). The source is a woman aged 50 to 65 with alopecia areata. Some clones in this sample may be carry-over from other donors' samples. The CDR3 DNA reads TGTGCCAGCAGTTCCAACAGGGTAGAAGCTTTCTTT. Translated, it gives CASSSNRVEAFF.